A selection of T cell receptor beta chains follows, all from one sample in a study of cytomegalovirus exposure and HLA in healthy donors. Libraries were prepared by immunoSEQ multiplex PCR; TCRdb keeps only in-frame clonotypes and omits some of them. This table holds roughly 150,000 clones, about 80% found once. The sequencing sample was made of PBMCs. These receptors all come from a man aged 30-40 years in good health and CMV-seronegative. Each CDR3 is given with its conserved first and last residue. The D gene is left open where the match is weak. Not every row has a clone size; where given, it reads once, few, many or a size class.

- few 15 TRBJ1-1 TRBV6-5 TGTGCCACCCGACCGGCAGGGAACATGAACACTGAAGCTTTCTTT CATRPAGNMNTEAFF
- - 13 TRBJ2-2 TRBV27 TGTGCCAGCAGTTTCCTCTTCACCGGGGAGCTGTTTTTT CASSFLFTGELFF
- - 12 TRBJ1-2 TRBV10-3 TGTGCCACGCAACAGGGTTCTTATGGCTACACCTTC CATQQGSYGYTF
- - 14 TRBJ1-2 TRBV7-2 TGTGCCAGCAGCTTAGCCCTGAAACTAAGGGGCTACACCTTC CASSLALKLRGYTF
TRBD1 few 13 TRBJ2-7 TRBV7-9 TGTGCCAGCAGCCAGATTCCGGGACAGGGTGGGAACTTC CASSQIPGQGGNF
- - 15 TRBJ1-1 TRBV25-1 TGTGCCAGCAGTGAGGCGCGGGCCATGAACACTGAAGCTTTCTTT CASSEARAMNTEAFF
- - 12 TRBJ1-2 TRBV5-4 TGTGCCAGCAGCTTGGACTTCGGGGGCTACACCTTC CASSLDFGGYTF
TRBD2 - 16 TRBJ2-7 TRBV28 TGTGCCAGCAGTTCGATAGCGGGAGAGGGGGTCTACGAGCAGTACTTC CASSSIAGEGVYEQYF
TRBD1 - 14 TRBJ2-1 TRBV7-2 TGTGCCAGCAGCTTAGAGGGACAGGGGACACGTGAGTTCTTC CASSLEGQGTREFF
TRBD1 - 21 TRBJ1-1 TRBV2 TGTGCCAGCAGTGAGCCCGGGACAGGTTCAAGGGCCCTGAGGATGAACACTGAAGCTTTCTTT CASSEPGTGSRALRMNTEAFF
TRBD1 - 14 TRBJ2-4 TRBV5-6 TGTGCCAGCAGCTCGACAGGGCGGTCGAACATTCAGTACTTC CASSSTGRSNIQYF
TRBD1 - 14 TRBJ1-5 TRBV7-9 TGTGCCAGGAGCAGGCCAGGGGGCGATCAGCCCCAGCATTTT CARSRPGGDQPQHF
TRBD2 - 16 TRBJ2-3 TRBV6-1 TGTGCCAGCAGTGGTGGACTAGCGGGAGCCTCAGATACGCAGTATTTT CASSGGLAGASDTQYF
- - 14 TRBJ2-6 TRBV29-1 TGCAGCGCCCTGGCAGGCTCTGGGGCCAACGTCCTGACTTTC CSALAGSGANVLTF
TRBD2 - 16 TRBJ2-5 TRBV5-4 TGTGCCAGCAGCCCGGGGGGGGCGGGAGCTGGAGAGACCCAGTACTTC CASSPGGAGAGETQYF